The 11 T cell receptor beta chains reported below all come from one sample, sequenced in a study of T cell repertoires in ileal Crohn's disease. Profiling relied on immunoSEQ multiplex PCR, and the TCRdb table lists in-frame clones only, not all of them. The table lists under 35,000 clones, about 82% of them singletons, with under 20% in the top ten. Sequenced material: ileal tissue. These receptors originate from an adult with Crohn's disease.

V gene TRBV4-2 combines with J gene TRBJ1-4; 9 bases map to TRBD1. CDR1 LGHNA and CDR2 YNFKEQ come from the germline V gene. This CDR3 contains 17 residues. After removal of 6 bases from V and 11 bases from J, the junction contained 19 bases not matched to a gene. The CDR3 DNA follows: TGTGCCAGCAGGCCGACCGGGACAGGGTTTGGGGTGAGGAAACTGTTTTTT. Amino acid sequence: CASRPTGTGFGVRKLFF.

The chain employs TRBV15 and TRBJ1-1; perhaps TRBD1 as D (5 bases). Trimming stripped 5 bases from V and 1 base from J, with 8 bases between. Germline CDR1 is LNHNV and CDR2 is YYDKDF (reference sequence). The CDR3 spans 13 residues. The CDR3 here is CATSGAENTEAFF. The DNA for the CDR3 is TGTGCCACCAGCGGGGCGGAGAACACTGAAGCTTTCTTT.

In DNA, the CDR3 is TGTGCCAGCAGCTTAGCTGGCAGTAACACTGAAGCTTTCTTT. It specifies CASSLAGSNTEAFF. The V call is TRBV11-3, the J call TRBJ1-1, with D unclear. V lost 1 base and J lost 2, with 8 bases in between. The CDR3 is 14 amino acids. Germline V lookup: CDR1 SGHNT, CDR2 YENEEA.

The chain combines TRBV7-9 with TRBJ2-1, with D tentatively TRBD1 (5 bases). Germline V gives CDR1 SEHNR, CDR2 FQNEAQ (reference sequence). Deletions cut 0 bases from V and 12 bases from J, with 9 bases between. The CDR3 totals 12 residues. The CDR3 here is CASSLADRTQFF. The CDR3 bases are TGTGCCAGCAGCTTAGCCGACAGAACGCAGTTCTTC.

This chain joins TRBV28 and TRBJ1-2; the D gene is possibly TRBD1 (6 bases). The CDR3 totals 15 residues. The V end lost 6 bases, the J end lost 0 bases, and 14 bases lay between the germline ends. Germline loops: CDR1 MDHEN, CDR2 SYDVKM. In DNA form, the CDR3 reads TGTGCCAGCAGCCCGTTGGGGGCGACTAACTATGGCTACACCTTC. Encoded protein: CASSPLGATNYGYTF.

The V gene is TRBV6-5, the J gene TRBJ2-5, with 9 bases lining up with TRBD2. The germline V gene encodes CDR1 MNHEY and CDR2 SVGAGI. This CDR3 is built from 13 residues. Losses at the gene ends were 5 bases for V and 5 bases for J; bases not matched to a gene: 3. The CDR3 sequence is CASSRLAAETQYF. CDR3 nucleotide sequence: TGTGCCAGCAGTCGACTAGCGGCGGAGACCCAGTACTTC.

The V call is TRBV30, the J call TRBJ1-5; D is unclear. Per germline, CDR1 GTSNPN and CDR2 SVGIG (reference sequence). V lost 6 bases and J 4 bases, leaving 19 bases between the germline ends. The CDR3 runs to 15 residues. CDR3 DNA: TGTGCCTGCTCGACGGTGGGAGGTAGGAATCAGCCCCAGCATTTT. Translated, it gives CACSTVGGRNQPQHF.

The chain combines TRBV9 with TRBJ2-4; TRBD1 matches 9 bases. The germline V gene has CDR1 SGDLS and CDR2 YYNGEE. Trimming took 0 bases from V and 11 from J; bases not matched to a gene: 6. This CDR3 has 14 amino acids. CDR3 nucleotide sequence: TGTGCCAGCAGCGTAGGGGGACAGGGTGGGGTTCAGTACTTC. Its protein product is CASSVGGQGGVQYF.

The rearrangement uses TRBV30 and TRBJ2-3; TRBD2 aligns across 12 bases. Germline lookup yields CDR1 GTSNPN and CDR2 SVGIG (reference sequence). This CDR3 region has 16 residues. Trimming at V came to 5 bases and at J to 6 bases, leaving 12 bases not matched to a gene. CDR3 residues: CAWGWTLAGGPDTQYF. The CDR3 region has the DNA TGTGCCTGGGGTTGGACACTAGCGGGAGGTCCCGATACGCAGTATTTT.

The table lists this clone with a few counts. The chain employs TRBV20-1 and TRBJ2-7; D is unresolved. The CDR3 totals 11 residues. CDR1 is DFQATT and CDR2 is SNEGSKA in the germline V gene (reference sequence). Trimming stripped 3 bases from V and 6 bases from J, with 9 bases between. The CDR3 spells CSASILVEQYF. DNA for the CDR3: TGCAGTGCTAGTATACTCGTCGAGCAGTACTTC.

This clone occurred once. The chain recombines TRBV5-1 with TRBJ2-1, with TRBD2 as a possible D gene (6 bases). Germline lookup yields CDR1 SGHRS and CDR2 YFSETQ. Trimming left V 4 bases short and J 9 bases short, with 23 bases between. The CDR3 has 16 residues. The CDR3 DNA reads as TGCGCCAGCAGCGCGCAAACTAGCAATGTGGGGGGTGAGCAGTTCTTC. Encoded protein: CASSAQTSNVGGEQFF.